Below, 19 T cell receptor beta chains from the same sample are listed, as sequenced in a study of regulatory T cells in long-lasting Graves disease. CDR3 regions were amplified by Arm-PCR using iRepertoire HTBI primers to build TCR beta libraries. Via MiXCR, TCRdb re-called the multiplex PCR reads, giving one row per CDR3 protein. The sample lists 200,000 to 250,000 distinct CDR3 sequences, roughly 19% seen once, with 10% to 15% in the top ten. Time point of the sample: newly diagnosed GD, antithyroid drugs for less than 3 months. PBMC-derived RNA was used for the TCR library. These sequences were also reported in another study, on T cells in Graves' hyperthyroidism and ophthalmopathy.

The material sequenced was peripheral blood mononuclear cells (PBMCs), taken at new diagnosis, from a patient treated with antithyroid drugs. The receptors originated from a woman in her 30s with Graves disease.

This clonotype came up many times. The chain combines TRBV12-3 or TRBV12-4 with TRBJ1-1; the D gene is possibly TRBD1 (5 bases). V dropped 2 bases and J dropped 12 bases, with 16 bases sitting between them. The CDR3 consists of 13 residues. Here the CDR3 DNA reads TGTGCCAGCAGTTTACTACAGAAGGGGACGACTTTCTTT. This gives the protein CASSLLQKGTTFF.

This clonotype was counted many times. The CDR3 DNA reads TGTGCCTGGAGTGTAGGTACGTACACCCATCAGCCCCAGCATTTT. Translating gives CAWSVGTYTHQPQHF. This chain uses TRBV30 with TRBJ1-5; no definite D call. Germline V lookup: CDR1 GTSNPN, CDR2 SVGIG (reference sequence). Trimming removed 0 bases from V and 5 bases from J, with 14 bases in between. CDR3 length: 15 amino acids.

The sample holds many counts of this clonotype. At one of its ends the junction is not consistent with the germline gene, which may arise from a read error. The chain combines TRBV30 with TRBJ1-2, with 9 bases identical to TRBD1. This CDR3 comprises 12 residues. Per the germline V gene, CDR1 is GTSNPN and CDR2 is SVGIG (reference sequence). CDR3 protein: CAWSTSGTGHSF. CDR3 sequence (DNA): TGTGCCTGGAGTACCTCCGGGACAGGGCACTCCTTC. Based on the CDR3 plus reference TRBV30 and TRBJ1-2, the full variable domain is SQTIHQWPATLVQPVGSPLSLECTVEGTSNPNLYWYRQAAGRGLQLLFYSVGIGQISSEVPQNLSASRPQDRQFILSSKKLLLSDSGFYLCAWSTSGTGHSFGSGTRLTVV.

This clonotype has ten or more counts. The chain recombines TRBV7-2 with TRBJ1-5; TRBD1 aligns across 8 bases. V shed 1 base and J 0 bases; nucleotides not matched to a gene: 8. The length of the CDR3 is 18 residues. Per the germline V gene, CDR1 is SGHTA and CDR2 is FQGNSA. For the CDR3, the DNA is TGTGCCAGCAGCTTAGGGAGGGCAGGGGGCAATAGCAATCAGCCCCAGCATTTT. This encodes CASSLGRAGGNSNQPQHF.

This clonotype was seen many times. The chain employs TRBV7-9 and TRBJ2-1; no clear D gene. The CDR3 spans 15 residues. The germline V gene encodes CDR1 SEHNR and CDR2 FQNEAQ (reference sequence). Trimming took 4 bases from V and 0 from J, leaving 10 bases between them. The CDR3 DNA reads TGTGCCAGCAGCTACCGACTCGACTCCTACAATGAGCAGTTCTTC. It translates to CASSYRLDSYNEQFF.

This clonotype was observed a handful of times. CDR3 amino acids: CSARDLMTQPIQYF. DNA of the CDR3: TGCAGTGCTAGAGATCTAATGACCCAACCGATTCAGTACTTC. The chain carries TRBV20-1 and TRBJ2-4; no firm D call. V was shortened by 0 bases and J by 10 bases, with 16 bases between the two germline ends. Germline CDR1 DFQATT, CDR2 SNEGSKA (reference sequence). This CDR3 has 14 residues.

This clonotype has at least ten counts. The J gene is TRBJ2-2, the V gene TRBV2, with TRBD2 as a possible D gene (6 bases). The CDR3 consists of 15 residues. CDR1 and CDR2 (germline): SNHLY, FYNNEI. V gave up 1 base and J gave up 4 bases, with 10 bases separating them. Here the CDR3 reads CASSEDGGRTGELFF. The CDR3 DNA reads as TGTGCCAGCAGTGAAGACGGGGGACGCACCGGGGAGCTGTTTTTT.

This clonotype showed up just a few times. The chain links TRBV7-3 to TRBJ2-7; 9 bases match TRBD1. The germline gives CDR1 SGHTA, CDR2 FQGTGA. V trimming: 0 bases; J trimming: 6 bases; junction bases outside the gene matches: 6. This CDR3 comprises 15 residues. CDR3 DNA sequence: TGTGCCAGCAGCTTAACCGGGACAGGGATGGGCGAGCAGTACTTC. The encoded protein is CASSLTGTGMGEQYF.

This clonotype was counted at least ten times. The V gene is TRBV9, the J gene TRBJ1-1, with TRBD1 as a possible D gene (5 bases). V lost 0 bases and J 6 bases, leaving 9 bases between the germline ends. CDR1 is SGDLS and CDR2 is YYNGEE in the germline V gene. This CDR3 is built from 13 residues. CDR3 sequence: CASSVVGGAEAFF. The CDR3 DNA is TGTGCCAGCAGCGTAGTGGGGGGTGCTGAAGCTTTCTTT.

This clonotype was detected ten times or more. The chain employs TRBV4-2 and TRBJ2-3; D call uncertain. V lost 1 base, J lost 0 bases, and 20 bases lay in between. The V gene's germline CDR1 is LGHNA and CDR2 YNFKEQ. There are 19 residues in the CDR3. The CDR3 DNA sequence: TGTGCCAGCAGCCAAGTGTCGGGCGTAGCTTACCCTAGCACAGATACGCAGTATTTT. It translates to CASSQVSGVAYPSTDTQYF.

Comment on this clonotype: A read error is possible here, since a much larger clone lies one base away. This chain uses TRBV20-1 with TRBJ2-5; 10 nucleotides align to TRBD2. Judging by the DNA end, TRBJ2-1 fits better; the J call may be wrong. Germline V gene data show CDR1 as DFQATT and CDR2 as SNEGSKA (reference sequence). The CDR3 consists of 15 residues. CDR3 DNA: TGCAATGCTGTACCCCTAGCGGGAGTCTTGAATGAGCAGTTCTTC. Amino acid sequence: CNAVPLAGVLNEQFF.

This clonotype was counted many times. The V gene is TRBV5-6, the J gene TRBJ1-4, with D maybe TRBD1 (5 bases). CDR1 is SGHDT, CDR2 YYEEEE, per germline. Trimming left V 4 bases short and J 4 bases short, with 14 bases between. CDR3 length equals 15 residues. CDR3 in DNA: TGTGCCAGCAGCGGGGCGGGGACCCATAATGAAAAACTGTTTTTT. This sequence encodes CASSGAGTHNEKLFF.

As to this clonotype: This may come from a read error, since a much larger clone is one base off. The rearrangement joins TRBV27 to TRBJ1-3, with 7 bases lining up with TRBD1. The CDR3 sequence is 15 residues long. From germline, CDR1 is MNHEY and CDR2 SMNVEV (reference sequence). CDR3: CASSSDRSSGNTICF. As DNA, the CDR3 is TGTGCCAGCAGCTCGGACAGGTCCTCTGGAAACACCATATGTTTT.

The chain couples TRBV18 to TRBJ2-1; no reliable D call. Between the trimmed V and J ends, which lost 3 bases and 3 bases, there was a span of 3 bases. The germline gives CDR1 KGHSH, CDR2 LQKENI. CDR3 length: 12 amino acids. CDR3 nucleotide sequence: TGTGCCAGCTCACCGTTCTACAATGAGCAGTTCTTC. This encodes CASSPFYNEQFF.

This clonotype was detected many times. A read error may produce the germline difference seen at one junction end. CDR3 protein: CASSLGHGYEQYF. In DNA, the CDR3 is TGTGCCAGCAGCTTGGGCCACGGCTACGAGCAGTACTTC. V and J are TRBV5-1 and TRBJ2-7; D unclear. Germline values: CDR1 SGHRS, CDR2 YFSETQ. The CDR3 length is 13 residues.

This clonotype came up many times. V is TRBV7-2 and J is TRBJ1-1, with D possibly TRBD1 on 6 matching bases. Per the germline V gene, CDR1 is SGHTA and CDR2 is FQGNSA. The CDR3 covers 14 residues. V dropped 5 bases and J dropped 6 bases, with 16 bases sitting between them. The CDR3 here is CASSPRGTISEAFF. Written as DNA, the CDR3 is TGTGCCAGCAGCCCACGGGGGACAATTTCTGAAGCTTTCTTT. The full variable domain, completed using reference TRBV7-2 and TRBJ1-1, is GAGVSQSPSNKVTEKGKDVELRCDPISGHTALYWYRQSLGQGLEFLIYFQGNSAPDKSGLPSDRFSAERTGGSVSTLTIQRTQQEDSAVYLCASSPRGTISEAFFGQGTRLTVV.

This clonotype showed up many times. The chain joins TRBV20-1 to TRBJ1-1, with 11 bases identical to TRBD1. CDR1 and CDR2 from the germline V gene are DFQATT and SNEGSKA (reference sequence). The CDR3 totals 19 residues. J lost 1 base, V lost 0 bases, and 13 bases had no gene match. The CDR3 sequence: CSARDVLSRTGGGNTEAFF. For the CDR3, the DNA is TGCAGTGCTAGAGATGTTTTGTCCCGGACAGGGGGCGGGAACACTGAAGCTTTCTTT.

At least ten counts were recorded for this clonotype. The chain uses TRBV5-1 and TRBJ2-2, with TRBD2 as a possible D gene (5 bases). This CDR3 comprises 15 residues. Trimming pared 0 bases from V and 5 bases from J, leaving 11 bases between. CDR1 is SGHRS, CDR2 YFSETQ, per germline. CDR3: CASSLVASSTGELFF. CDR3 DNA sequence: TGCGCCAGCAGCTTGGTGGCTAGCTCGACCGGGGAGCTGTTTTTT.

This clonotype was picked up many times. This sequence joins TRBV2 and TRBJ2-7, with D possibly being TRBD1 or TRBD2 (5 bases each). Germline assignment: CDR1 SNHLY and CDR2 FYNNEI. The V end lost 1 base, the J end lost 5 bases, and 15 bases lay between the germline ends. The CDR3 length is 15 residues. The CDR3 is CASSEGTWGSHEQYF. In DNA, the CDR3 is TGTGCCAGCAGTGAAGGTACATGGGGGAGCCACGAGCAGTACTTC.